This is a list of T cell receptor beta chains from one sample in a study of blood T cell repertoires in COVID-19. Repertoires were generated with immunoSEQ multiplex PCR, while TCRdb's copy carries only in-frame clones and drops some. Of 50,000 to 70,000 clones listed, 78% were seen once; the top ten hold over 4%. The sample was peripheral blood. These receptors were collected from a human donor in a cohort sampled during active COVID-19. The CDR3 runs from the conserved cysteine through the conserved F or W. D genes are given only for firm matches. Clone size, where shown, is once, few, many, or a class for clones that have expanded.

V gene	J gene	D gene	clone size	CDR3 protein	CDR3 DNA
TRBV6-2/TRBV6-3	TRBJ2-7	TRBD2	NA	CASSYSRTGGPYYEQYF	TGTGCCAGCAGTTACAGTCGGACGGGAGGGCCGTACTACGAGCAGTACTTC
TRBV27	TRBJ2-7	NA	NA	CASSLRDPFYHEQYF	TGTGCCAGCAGTTTGAGGGATCCTTTTTACCACGAGCAGTACTTC
TRBV29-1	TRBJ2-7	NA	NA	CSVESRTYEQYF	TGCAGCGTTGAGAGTAGAACCTACGAGCAGTACTTC
TRBV6-6	TRBJ2-7	TRBD1	NA	CASRPAWTGRSYEQYF	TGTGCCAGCAGACCCGCTTGGACAGGGAGGTCCTACGAGCAGTACTTC
TRBV19	TRBJ2-7	NA	NA	CASSPLGGGTYEQYF	TGTGCCAGTAGCCCTCTAGGGGGGGGGACATACGAGCAGTACTTC
TRBV11-3	TRBJ2-3	NA	NA	CASSASGVTDTQYF	TGTGCCAGCAGCGCCTCAGGGGTCACAGATACGCAGTATTTT
TRBV11-1	TRBJ2-7	NA	NA	CASSLRDGGHYEQYF	TGTGCCAGCAGCTTACGGGACGGGGGTCACTACGAGCAGTACTTC
TRBV5-1	TRBJ2-7	NA	NA	CASSVGLDENYEQYF	TGCGCCAGCAGCGTTGGACTGGACGAAAATTACGAGCAGTACTTC
TRBV3-1/TRBV3-2	TRBJ2-7	NA	few	CASSPGRSTALNEQYF	TGTGCCAGCAGCCCAGGACGATCGACAGCTCTGAACGAGCAGTACTTC
TRBV3-1/TRBV3-2	TRBJ2-7	NA	once	CASSLVPLASYEQYF	TGTGCCAGCAGCTTGGTCCCACTAGCATCCTACGAGCAGTACTTC
TRBV5-1	TRBJ1-2	NA	NA	CASSLTAYGYTF	TGCGCCAGCAGCCTAACAGCCTATGGCTACACCTTC
TRBV19	TRBJ1-2	NA	few	CASQTNYGYTF	TGTGCCAGTCAGACAAACTATGGCTACACCTTC
TRBV3-1/TRBV3-2	TRBJ1-2	NA	NA	CASSQESLVF	TGTGCCAGCAGCCAAGAGTCACTCGTCTTC
TRBV25-1	TRBJ2-7	TRBD1	once	CASRTGVGHEQYF	TGTGCCAGCAGGACAGGGGTGGGGCACGAGCAGTACTTC
TRBV5-1	TRBJ2-7	TRBD1	NA	CASSSGQGAREQYF	TGCGCCAGCAGCTCCGGACAGGGGGCGCGGGAGCAGTACTTC
TRBV27	TRBJ2-2	NA	NA	CASSLEAGDPGELFF	TGTGCCAGCAGTTTAGAGGCAGGGGATCCCGGGGAGCTGTTTTTT
TRBV11-2	TRBJ2-7	TRBD2	NA	CASRPGLAQFYEQYF	TGTGCCAGCAGACCCGGACTAGCCCAATTCTACGAGCAGTACTTC
TRBV4-1	TRBJ2-7	NA	NA	CASSQERRSSYEQYF	TGCGCCAGCAGCCAAGAGAGGCGGAGCTCCTACGAGCAGTACTTC
TRBV7-7	TRBJ1-5	TRBD1	NA	CASSREGAMGPQPQHF	TGTGCTAGCAGTCGAGAGGGGGCAATGGGACCTCAGCCCCAGCATTTT
TRBV9	TRBJ1-2	TRBD1	NA	CASSVDGTGFEYGYTF	TGTGCCAGCAGCGTAGATGGGACAGGGTTCGAGTATGGCTACACCTTC
TRBV7-9	TRBJ2-7	NA	NA	CASSLGVNSYEQYF	TGTGCCAGCAGCTTAGGCGTAAACTCCTACGAGCAGTACTTC
TRBV5-4	TRBJ2-1	TRBD2	NA	CASSRSTSGGAQFF	TGTGCCAGCAGCCGATCGACTAGCGGGGGGGCACAGTTCTTC
TRBV10-3	TRBJ2-7	NA	NA	CAISEPWTASYEQYF	TGTGCCATCAGTGAGCCCTGGACAGCCTCCTACGAGCAGTACTTC
TRBV5-1	TRBJ2-5	TRBD2	NA	CASSSLAGGPRETQYF	TGCGCCAGCAGCTCTCTAGCGGGGGGGCCTCGGGAGACCCAGTACTTC
TRBV4-1	TRBJ2-1	NA	NA	CASSQGGGRSSYNEQFF	TGCGCCAGCAGCCAAGGTGGCGGCCGAAGCTCCTACAATGAGCAGTTCTTC
TRBV30	TRBJ2-3	TRBD2	NA	CAWSGGGAPDTQYF	TGTGCCTGGAGTGGCGGGGGGGCCCCAGATACGCAGTATTTT
TRBV28	TRBJ2-7	NA	NA	CASSPGTSLYEQYF	TGTGCCAGCAGCCCCGGGACAAGCCTCTACGAGCAGTACTTC
TRBV7-9	TRBJ2-7	NA	NA	CASSLLDSWASYEQYF	TGTGCCAGCAGCTTACTGGACAGCTGGGCGTCCTACGAGCAGTACTTC
TRBV9	TRBJ2-5	NA	NA	CASSVGAGRGFQETQYF	TGTGCCAGCAGCGTAGGAGCGGGGAGGGGGTTTCAAGAGACCCAGTACTTC
TRBV4-2	TRBJ2-5	NA	few	CASSQVAGQETQYF	TGTGCCAGCAGCCAAGTAGCTGGCCAAGAGACCCAGTACTTC
TRBV28	TRBJ1-3	NA	NA	CASSLWLVASSGNTIYF	TGTGCCAGCAGTTTATGGCTCGTAGCCAGCTCTGGAAACACCATATATTTT
TRBV5-1	TRBJ1-5	TRBD1	NA	CASSLLGQPNQPQHF	TGCGCCAGCAGCTTGTTGGGACAGCCGAATCAGCCCCAGCATTTT
TRBV5-6	TRBJ2-2	TRBD1	NA	CASSLLGQGNTGELFF	TGTGCCAGCAGCTTGCTTGGACAGGGAAACACCGGGGAGCTGTTTTTT
TRBV7-5	TRBJ1-4	NA	NA	CARSWTPPNEKLFF	TGTGCCAGAAGCTGGACACCTCCTAATGAAAAACTGTTTTTT
TRBV7-2	TRBJ2-7	TRBD2	NA	CASSLFWASGRTDEQYF	TGTGCCAGCAGCTTATTCTGGGCTAGCGGGAGAACCGACGAGCAGTACTTC
TRBV27	TRBJ1-2	TRBD1	once	CASSGQGVYYGYTF	TGTGCCAGCAGTGGACAGGGGGTCTACTATGGCTACACCTTC
TRBV15	TRBJ1-2	TRBD1	NA	CATSRDQGVNYGYTF	TGTGCCACCAGCAGAGATCAGGGGGTGAACTATGGCTACACCTTC
TRBV28	TRBJ2-1	TRBD1	medium-sized	CASRSGTGGFDEQFF	TGTGCCAGCAGGTCGGGGACAGGGGGCTTCGATGAGCAGTTCTTC
TRBV7-9	TRBJ2-7	NA	NA	CASSLDVQGEQYF	TGTGCCAGCAGCTTAGATGTCCAGGGCGAGCAGTACTTC
TRBV6-6	TRBJ2-7	TRBD2	NA	CASSLFTGTSTSYEQYF	TGTGCCAGCAGTCTTTTTACCGGGACTAGCACATCCTACGAGCAGTACTTC